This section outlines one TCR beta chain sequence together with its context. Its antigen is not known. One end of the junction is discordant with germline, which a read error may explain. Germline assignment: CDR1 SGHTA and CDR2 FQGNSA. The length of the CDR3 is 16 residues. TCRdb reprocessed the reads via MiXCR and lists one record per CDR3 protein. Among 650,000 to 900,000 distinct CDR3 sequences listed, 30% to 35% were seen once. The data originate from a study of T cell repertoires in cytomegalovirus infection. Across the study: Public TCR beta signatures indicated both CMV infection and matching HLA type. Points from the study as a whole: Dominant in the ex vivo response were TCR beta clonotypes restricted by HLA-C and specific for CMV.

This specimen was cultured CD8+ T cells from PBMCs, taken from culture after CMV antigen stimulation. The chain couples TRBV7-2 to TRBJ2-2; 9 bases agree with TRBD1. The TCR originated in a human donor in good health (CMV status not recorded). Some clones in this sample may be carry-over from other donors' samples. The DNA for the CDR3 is TGTGCCAACAGCCTAGGGGGACAGGGGAACACCGGGGAGCTGTTTTTT. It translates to CANSLGGQGNTGELFF.